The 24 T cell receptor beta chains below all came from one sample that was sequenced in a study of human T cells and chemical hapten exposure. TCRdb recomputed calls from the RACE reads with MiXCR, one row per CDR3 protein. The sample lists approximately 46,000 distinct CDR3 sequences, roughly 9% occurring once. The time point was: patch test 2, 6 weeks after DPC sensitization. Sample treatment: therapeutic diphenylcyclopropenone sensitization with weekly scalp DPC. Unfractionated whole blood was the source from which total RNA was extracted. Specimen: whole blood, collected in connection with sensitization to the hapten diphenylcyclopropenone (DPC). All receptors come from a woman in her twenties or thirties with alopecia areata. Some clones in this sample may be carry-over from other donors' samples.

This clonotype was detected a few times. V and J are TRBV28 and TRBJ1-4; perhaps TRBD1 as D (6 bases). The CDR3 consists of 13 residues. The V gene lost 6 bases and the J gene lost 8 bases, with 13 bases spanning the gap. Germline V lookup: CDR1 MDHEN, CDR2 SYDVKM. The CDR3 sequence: CASRPGGKEKLFF. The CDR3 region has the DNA TGTGCCAGCAGGCCGGGGGGCAAGGAAAAACTGTTTTTT.

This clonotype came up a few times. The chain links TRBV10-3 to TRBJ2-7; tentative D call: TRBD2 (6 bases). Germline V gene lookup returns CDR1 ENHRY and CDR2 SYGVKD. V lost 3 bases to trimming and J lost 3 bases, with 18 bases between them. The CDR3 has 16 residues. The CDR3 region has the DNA TGTGCCATCAGTGAAAAGGACCCAGAGGGAGGCTACGAGCAGTACTTC. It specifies CAISEKDPEGGYEQYF.

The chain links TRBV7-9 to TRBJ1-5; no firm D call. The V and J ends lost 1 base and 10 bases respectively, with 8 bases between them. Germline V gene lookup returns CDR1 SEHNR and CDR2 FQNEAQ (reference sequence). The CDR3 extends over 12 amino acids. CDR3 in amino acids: CASSLVRGPQHF. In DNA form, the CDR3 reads TGTGCCAGCAGCTTAGTCCGCGGCCCCCAGCATTTT.

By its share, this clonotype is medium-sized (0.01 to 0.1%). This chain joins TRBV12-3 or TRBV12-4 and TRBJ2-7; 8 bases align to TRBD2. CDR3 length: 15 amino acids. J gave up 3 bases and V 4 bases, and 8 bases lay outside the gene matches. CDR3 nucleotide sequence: TGTGCCAGCAGTTCACGCGGGGGGCCCCTCTACGAGCAGTACTTC. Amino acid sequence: CASSSRGGPLYEQYF.

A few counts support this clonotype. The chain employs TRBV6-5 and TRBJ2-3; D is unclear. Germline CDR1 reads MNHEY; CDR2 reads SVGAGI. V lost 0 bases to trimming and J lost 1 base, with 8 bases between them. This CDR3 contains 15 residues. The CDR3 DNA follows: TGTGCCAGCAGTTACTCGTTCTTAGGCACAGATACGCAGTATTTT. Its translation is CASSYSFLGTDTQYF.

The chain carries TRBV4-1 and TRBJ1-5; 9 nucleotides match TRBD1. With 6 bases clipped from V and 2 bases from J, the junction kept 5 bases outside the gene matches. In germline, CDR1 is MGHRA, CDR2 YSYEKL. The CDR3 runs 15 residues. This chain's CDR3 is CASRPGQGGNQPQHF. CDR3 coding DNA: TGCGCCAGCAGACCGGGACAGGGAGGCAATCAGCCCCAGCATTTT.

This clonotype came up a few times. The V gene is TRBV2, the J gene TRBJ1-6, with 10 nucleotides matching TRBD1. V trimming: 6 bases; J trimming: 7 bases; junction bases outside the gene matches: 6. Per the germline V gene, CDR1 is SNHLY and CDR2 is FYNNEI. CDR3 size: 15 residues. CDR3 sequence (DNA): TGTGCCAGCAGCGACCTGGGACAGGGGAATTCACCCCTCCACTTT. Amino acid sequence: CASSDLGQGNSPLHF. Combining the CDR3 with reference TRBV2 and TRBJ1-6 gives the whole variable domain EPEVTQTPSHQVTQMGQEVILRCVPISNHLYFYWYRQILGQKVEFLVSFYNNEISEKSEIFDDQFSVERPDGSNFTLKIRSTKLEDSAMYFCASSDLGQGNSPLHFGNGTRLTVT.

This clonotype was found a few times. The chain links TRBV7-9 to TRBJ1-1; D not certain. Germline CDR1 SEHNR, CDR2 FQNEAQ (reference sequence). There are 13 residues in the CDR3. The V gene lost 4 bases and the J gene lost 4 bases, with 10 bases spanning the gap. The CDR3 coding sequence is TGTGCCAGCAGCTGGGAGGAGAGCACTGAAGCTTTCTTT. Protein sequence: CASSWEESTEAFF.

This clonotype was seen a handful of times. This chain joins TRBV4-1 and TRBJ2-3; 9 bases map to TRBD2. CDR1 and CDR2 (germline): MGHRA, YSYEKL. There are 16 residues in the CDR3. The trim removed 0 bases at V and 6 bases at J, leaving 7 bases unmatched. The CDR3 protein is CASSQDFGTSIDTQYF. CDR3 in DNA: TGCGCCAGCAGCCAAGATTTTGGGACTAGCATCGATACGCAGTATTTT.

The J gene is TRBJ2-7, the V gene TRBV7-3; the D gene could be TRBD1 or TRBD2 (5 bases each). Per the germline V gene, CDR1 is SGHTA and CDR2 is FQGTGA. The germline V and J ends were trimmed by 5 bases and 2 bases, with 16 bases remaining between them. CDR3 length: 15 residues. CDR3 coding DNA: TGTGCCAGCAGCCGACGAAAGGGACCGGCCTACGAGCAGTACTTC. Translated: CASSRRKGPAYEQYF.

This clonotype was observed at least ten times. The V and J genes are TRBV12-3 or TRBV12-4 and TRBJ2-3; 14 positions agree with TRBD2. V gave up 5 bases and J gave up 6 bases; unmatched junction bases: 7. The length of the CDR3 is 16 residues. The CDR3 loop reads CASSQTSGGARDTQYF. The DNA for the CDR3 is TGTGCCAGCAGTCAGACTAGCGGGGGGGCCAGGGATACGCAGTATTTT.

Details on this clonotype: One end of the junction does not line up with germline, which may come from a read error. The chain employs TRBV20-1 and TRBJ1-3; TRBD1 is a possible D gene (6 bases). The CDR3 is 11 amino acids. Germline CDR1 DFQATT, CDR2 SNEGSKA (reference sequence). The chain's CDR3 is CSARGPGARDF. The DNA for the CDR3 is TGCAGTGCTAGAGGGCCGGGGGCCCGGGATTTT.

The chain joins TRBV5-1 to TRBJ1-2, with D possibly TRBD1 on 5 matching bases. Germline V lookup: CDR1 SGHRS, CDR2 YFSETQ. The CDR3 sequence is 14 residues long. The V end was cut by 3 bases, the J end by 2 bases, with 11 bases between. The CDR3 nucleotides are TGCGCCAGCAGCTCTGGACACAACAACTATGGCTACACCTTC. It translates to CASSSGHNNYGYTF.

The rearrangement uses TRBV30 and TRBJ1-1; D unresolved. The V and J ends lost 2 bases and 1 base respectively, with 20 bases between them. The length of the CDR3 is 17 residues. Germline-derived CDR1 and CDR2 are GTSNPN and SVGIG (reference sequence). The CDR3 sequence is CAWSLPVFVWTNTEAFF. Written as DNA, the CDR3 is TGTGCCTGGAGTTTACCCGTATTTGTCTGGACGAACACTGAAGCTTTCTTT.

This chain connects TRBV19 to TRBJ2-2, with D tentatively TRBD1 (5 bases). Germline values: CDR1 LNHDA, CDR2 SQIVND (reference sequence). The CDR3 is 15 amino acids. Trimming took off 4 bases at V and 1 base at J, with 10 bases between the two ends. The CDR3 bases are TGTGCCAGTAGTAATGGACACAAGAACACCGGGGAGCTGTTTTTT. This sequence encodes CASSNGHKNTGELFF.

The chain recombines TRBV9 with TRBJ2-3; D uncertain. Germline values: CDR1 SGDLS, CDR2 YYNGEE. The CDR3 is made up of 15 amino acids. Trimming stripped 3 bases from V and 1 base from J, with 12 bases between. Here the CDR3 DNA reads TGTGCCAGCAGCGGTGGAGTGCCCGGCACAGATACGCAGTATTTT. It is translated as CASSGGVPGTDTQYF. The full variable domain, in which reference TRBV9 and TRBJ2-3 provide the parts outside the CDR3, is DSGVTQTPKHLITATGQRVTLRCSPRSGDLSVYWYQQSLDQGLQFLIQYYNGEERAKGNILERFSAQQFPDLHSELNLSSLELGDSALYFCASSGGVPGTDTQYFGPGTRLTVL.

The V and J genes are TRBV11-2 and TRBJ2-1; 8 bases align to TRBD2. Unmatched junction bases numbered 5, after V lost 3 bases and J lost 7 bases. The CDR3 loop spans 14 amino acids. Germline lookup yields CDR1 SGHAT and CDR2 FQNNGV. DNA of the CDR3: TGTGCCAGCAGCTTCGGGGGGGCCGTGAATGAGCAGTTCTTC. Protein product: CASSFGGAVNEQFF. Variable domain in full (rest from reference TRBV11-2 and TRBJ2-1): EAGVAQSPRYKIIEKRQSVAFWCNPISGHATLYWYQQILGQGPKLLIQFQNNGVVDDSQLPKDRFSAERLKGVDSTLKIQPAKLEDSAVYLCASSFGGAVNEQFFGPGTRLTVL.

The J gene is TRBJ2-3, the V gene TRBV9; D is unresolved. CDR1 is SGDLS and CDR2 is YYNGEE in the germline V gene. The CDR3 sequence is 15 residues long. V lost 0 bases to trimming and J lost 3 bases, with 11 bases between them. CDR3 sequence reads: CASSVVGFRTDTQYF. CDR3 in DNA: TGTGCCAGCAGCGTAGTCGGGTTCAGGACAGATACGCAGTATTTT.

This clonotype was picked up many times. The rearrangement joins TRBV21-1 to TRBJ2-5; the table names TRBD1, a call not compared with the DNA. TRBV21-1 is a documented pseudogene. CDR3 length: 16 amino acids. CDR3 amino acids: CASSKAPGGRWKTQYF. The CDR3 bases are TGTGCCAGCAGCAAAGCGCCAGGGGGACGGTGGAAGACCCAGTACTTC.

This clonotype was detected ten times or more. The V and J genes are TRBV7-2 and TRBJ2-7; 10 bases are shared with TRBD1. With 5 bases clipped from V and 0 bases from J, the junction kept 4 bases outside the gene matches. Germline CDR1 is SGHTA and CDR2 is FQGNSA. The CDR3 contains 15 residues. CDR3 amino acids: CASSVRQGASYEQYF. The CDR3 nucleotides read TGTGCCAGCAGCGTCCGACAGGGGGCCTCCTACGAGCAGTACTTC.

The CDR3, as DNA: TGTGCCAGCAGACGACAGTTCATGAACACTGAAGCTTTCTTT. This encodes CASRRQFMNTEAFF. The gene calls are TRBV12-3 or TRBV12-4 and TRBJ1-1; D perhaps matches TRBD1 (5 bases). V was cut by 6 bases and J by 0 bases, with 11 bases left in between. The CDR3 runs to 14 residues.

CDR3 nucleotide sequence: TGTGCCAGCAGCCCCAGGCGGGGGACCCTCACAGATACGCAGTATTTT. The encoded protein is CASSPRRGTLTDTQYF. The rearrangement uses TRBV12-3 or TRBV12-4 and TRBJ2-3; 7 nucleotides line up with TRBD2. The CDR3 covers 16 residues. V shed 6 bases and J 2 bases; nucleotides not matched to a gene: 11.

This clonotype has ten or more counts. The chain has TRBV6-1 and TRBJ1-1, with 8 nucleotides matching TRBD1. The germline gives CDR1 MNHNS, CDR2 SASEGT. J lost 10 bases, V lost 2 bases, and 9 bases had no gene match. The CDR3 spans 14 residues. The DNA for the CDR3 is TGTGCCAGCAGTGAACCCCGGACAGGGTTGAGAGCTTTCTTT. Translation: CASSEPRTGLRAFF.

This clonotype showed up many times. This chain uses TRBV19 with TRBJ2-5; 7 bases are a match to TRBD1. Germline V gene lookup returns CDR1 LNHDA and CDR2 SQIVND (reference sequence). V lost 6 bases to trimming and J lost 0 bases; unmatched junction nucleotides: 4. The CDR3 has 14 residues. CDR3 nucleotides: TGTGCCAGTAGACGGACAGGAGACCAAGAGACCCAGTACTTC. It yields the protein CASRRTGDQETQYF.